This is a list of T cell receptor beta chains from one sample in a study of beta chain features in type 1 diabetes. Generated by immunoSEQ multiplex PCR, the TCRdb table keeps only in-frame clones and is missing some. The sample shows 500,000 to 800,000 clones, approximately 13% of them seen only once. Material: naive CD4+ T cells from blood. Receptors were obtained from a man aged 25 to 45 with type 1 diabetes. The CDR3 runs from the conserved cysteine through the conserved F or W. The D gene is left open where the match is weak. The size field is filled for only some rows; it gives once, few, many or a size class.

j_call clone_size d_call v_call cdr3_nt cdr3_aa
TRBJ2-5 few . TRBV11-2 TGTGCCAGCAGCTCCCCTAGACCTCAAGAGACCCAGTACTTC CASSSPRPQETQYF
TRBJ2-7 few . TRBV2 TGTGCCAGCAGAGACCCGAGAGGAGAGCAGTACTTC CASRDPRGEQYF
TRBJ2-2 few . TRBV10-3 TGTGCCATCAAAGGCAGCGCGAACACCGGGGAGCTGTTTTTT CAIKGSANTGELFF
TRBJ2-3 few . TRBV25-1 TGTGCCAGCCGCGGGTCCGGCACAGATACGCAGTATTTT CASRGSGTDTQYF
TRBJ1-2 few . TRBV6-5 TGTGCCAGCAGTTACTCGGGGCAGGGCTCGGCCTATGGCTACACCTTC CASSYSGQGSAYGYTF
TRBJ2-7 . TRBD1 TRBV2 TGTGCCAGCAGTGAAGCGGCACAGGGGATTCACGAGCAGTACTTC CASSEAAQGIHEQYF
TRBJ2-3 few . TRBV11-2 TGTGCCAGCACCAGACAGCTTTTCACAGATACGCAGTATTTT CASTRQLFTDTQYF
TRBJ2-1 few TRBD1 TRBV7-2 TGTGCCAGCAGCTTAAGGAAGGACAGGGGGGAGTTCTTC CASSLRKDRGEFF
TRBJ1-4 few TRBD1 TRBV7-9 TGTGCCAGCAGCTATTCCGGGACAGCCAAACTGTTTTTT CASSYSGTAKLFF
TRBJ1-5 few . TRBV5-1 TGCGCCAGCAGTCCCGGGACCGAGGATCAGCCCCAGCATTTT CASSPGTEDQPQHF
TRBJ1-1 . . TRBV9 TGTGCCAGCAGCCCCTGGACGGGGACGAACACTGAAGCTTTCTTT CASSPWTGTNTEAFF
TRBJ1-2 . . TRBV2 TGTGCCAGCAGTCCGGACTCCAGCTATTATGGCTACACCTTC CASSPDSSYYGYTF
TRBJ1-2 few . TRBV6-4 TGTGCCAGCAGTGACTCGACACAGGGCTATGGCTACACCTTC CASSDSTQGYGYTF
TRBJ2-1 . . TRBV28 TGTGCCAGCAGTTTCTTGGGCGGGGTTTACAATGAGCAGTTCTTC CASSFLGGVYNEQFF
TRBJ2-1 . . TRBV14 TGTGCCAGCAGCCAAGTGGGTGAGCAGTTCTTC CASSQVGEQFF
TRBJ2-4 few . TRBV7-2 TGTGCCAGCAGCTTCGGGGGTCCAAAAGCGGGCATTCAGTACTTC CASSFGGPKAGIQYF
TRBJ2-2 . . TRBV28 TGTGCCACCAGGAGGCAGGCGAACACCGGGGAGCTGTTTTTT CATRRQANTGELFF
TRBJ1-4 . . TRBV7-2 TGTGCCAGCAGCTCCCGGACAACAACTAATGAAAAACTGTTTTTT CASSSRTTTNEKLFF
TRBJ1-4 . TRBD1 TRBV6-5 TGTGCCAGCAGTTACTCGGACAGGGGAGATGAAAAACTGTTTTTT CASSYSDRGDEKLFF
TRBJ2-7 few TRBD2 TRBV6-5 TGTGCCAGCAGTTATTCCTGGGGAGGGAAAGTGGAGGAGCAGTACTTC CASSYSWGGKVEEQYF
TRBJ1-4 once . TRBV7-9 TGTGCCAGCAGCCCGGCGGGAACAGATGAAAAACTGTTTTTT CASSPAGTDEKLFF
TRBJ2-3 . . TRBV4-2 TGTGCCAGCAGCCAAGGGGGTTTGGTAGATACGCAGTATTTT CASSQGGLVDTQYF
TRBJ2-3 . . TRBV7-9 TGTGCCAGCAGCTCCCCTCGGGGCTCTCAGAGCGGCACAGATACGCAGTATTTT CASSSPRGSQSGTDTQYF
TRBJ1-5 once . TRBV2 TGTGCCAGCAGTGAAGGGGGGCAGCCCCAGCATTTT CASSEGGQPQHF
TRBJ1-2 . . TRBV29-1 TGCAGCGTGGAGGATTTCAGCCTTAACTATGGCTACACCTTC CSVEDFSLNYGYTF
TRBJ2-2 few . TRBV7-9 TGTGCCAGCAGCTTAGTCGGGGGAACCGGGGAGCTGTTTTTT CASSLVGGTGELFF
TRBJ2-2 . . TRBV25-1 TGTGCCAGCAGGGGGACTCCGTTTTTT CASRGTPFF
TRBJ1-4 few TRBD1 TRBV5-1 TGCGCCAGCAGCTTGGCCCCGGGACAGGGCCATGAAAAACTGTTTTTT CASSLAPGQGHEKLFF
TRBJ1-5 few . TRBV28 TGTGCCAGCAGTTTTGGAGGGAGAGACGATCAGCCCCAGCATTTT CASSFGGRDDQPQHF
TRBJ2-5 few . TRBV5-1 TGCGCCAGCACGACCGGGACTCAAGAGACCCAGTACTTC CASTTGTQETQYF
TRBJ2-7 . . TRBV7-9 TGTGCCAGCAGCTCCGCAACTCCCTACGAGCAGTACTTC CASSSATPYEQYF
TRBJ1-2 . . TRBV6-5 TGTGCCAGCAGTCCGCGGTCCTACGGCTACACCTTC CASSPRSYGYTF
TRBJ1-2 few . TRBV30 TGTGCCTGGAGTACGGGTGGACCGGGGGGCTACACCTTC CAWSTGGPGGYTF
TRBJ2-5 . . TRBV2 TGTGCCAGCACTCTAAATAGGGCCATTTCGGGAGAGACCCAGTACTTC CASTLNRAISGETQYF
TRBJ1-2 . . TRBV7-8 TGTGCCAGCAGCTCCGGGACCAGACAGGAAGGCTACACCTTC CASSSGTRQEGYTF
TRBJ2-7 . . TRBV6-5 TGTGCCAGCAGGCCGAGGTCGAGCTCCTACGAGCAGTACTTC CASRPRSSSYEQYF
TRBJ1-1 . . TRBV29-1 TGCAGCGTCCAATACCTAGGACAGCACACTGAAGCTTTCTTT CSVQYLGQHTEAFF
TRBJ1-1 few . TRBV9 TGTGCCAGCAGCGTAGACAGGGATGGTGAAGCTTTCTTT CASSVDRDGEAFF
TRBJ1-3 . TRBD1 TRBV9 TGTGCCAGCAGCGCCGAACTTATGACAGGGATCTCTGGAAACACCATATATTTT CASSAELMTGISGNTIYF